This TCR beta chain is from a study of technical replicates of blood from several donors (dated by TCRdb to 2016 to 2017). The CDR3 contains 15 residues, cysteine and phenylalanine counted. Only CDR3 DNA remains: 45 bases, in frame from the first base. The germline V gene specifies SGDLS as CDR1 and YYNGEE as CDR2. V is shortened by 4 bases, J by 6 bases, and the region joining them spans 18 bases. Libraries were prepared through the immunoSEQ multiplex PCR assay. The source is immuneACCESS, and TCRdb retained only in-frame sequences with V and J called. Part of the clones is not carried over; for the studies checked, unresolved V genes explain less than half of this, and the remainder is unexplained. The sample has over 85,000 clones on record, 95% to 97% of them singletons. The ten largest clonotypes hold less than 0.45% of the sample. With regard to this clone: What this receptor recognizes is not known. The sample holds no much larger clone one base away, and base qualities are not on file.

Sequencing was performed on T cells isolated from PBMCs. This receptor was identified in a human donor in good health. The rearranged chain carries TRBV9 and TRBJ2-3; TRBD1 might be the D gene, on 6 matching bases. The CDR3 region: CASSPGPSRGDTQYF. The nucleotide sequence is given as TGTGCCAGCAGCCCGGGCCCCTCCAGGGGTGATACGCAGTATTTT.